This T cell receptor beta chain was obtained from a study of regulatory T cells in long-lasting Graves disease. Sequencing libraries for TCR beta were prepared with iRepertoire HTBI primers and Arm-PCR of CDR3 regions. From the multiplex PCR reads, TCRdb called clonotypes with MiXCR, one entry per CDR3 protein. The sample comprises around 460,000 distinct CDR3 sequences, 22% of which are singletons, and less than 15% rests with the top ten. This clonotype occurred many times. Time point meaning: persistent/refractory GD, antithyroid drugs over 5 years with positive TRAb. The authors made the TCR library using RNA they extracted from PBMCs. The CDR3 has 13 amino acids. V lost 4 bases and J lost 8, with 11 bases in between. CDR1 is SNHLY, CDR2 FYNNEI, per germline.

This sample comprised peripheral blood mononuclear cells (PBMCs), obtained when the disease was refractory, from a patient treated with antithyroid drugs. The clonotype comes from a female donor with Graves disease. The gene calls are TRBV2 and TRBJ1-4; D may be TRBD1 (5 bases). The CDR3 spells CASSGGAREKLFF. The CDR3 bases are TGTGCCAGCAGTGGAGGGGCTCGGGAAAAACTGTTTTTT.